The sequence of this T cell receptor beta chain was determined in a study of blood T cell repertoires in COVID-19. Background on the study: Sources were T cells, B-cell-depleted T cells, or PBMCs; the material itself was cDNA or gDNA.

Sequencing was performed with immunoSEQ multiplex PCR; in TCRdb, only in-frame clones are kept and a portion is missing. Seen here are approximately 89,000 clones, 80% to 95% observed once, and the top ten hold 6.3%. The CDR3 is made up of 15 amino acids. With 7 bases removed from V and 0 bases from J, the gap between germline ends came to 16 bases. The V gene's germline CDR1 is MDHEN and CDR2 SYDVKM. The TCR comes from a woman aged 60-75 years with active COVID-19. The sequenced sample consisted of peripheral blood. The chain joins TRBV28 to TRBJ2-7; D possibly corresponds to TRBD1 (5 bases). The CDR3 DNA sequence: TGTGCCAGCACTACCTCTGGGGCGTTCTCCTACGAGCAGTACTTC. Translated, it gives CASTTSGAFSYEQYF.